This TCR beta chain was recovered during a study of cytomegalovirus exposure and HLA in healthy donors. General observations from the study: TRBV6-2, TRBV6-3 and some other V segments were excluded as indistinguishable. In vitro testing confirmed a few CMV-associated chains as specific for CMV antigens. TCR beta V- and J-gene trimming was later associated with a missense DCLRE1C variant. Several of the most significant clusters appeared linked to common viral pathogens, based on a later analysis.

V lost 2 bases and J lost 7, with 11 bases in between. Germline V CDR1 and CDR2: MDHEN, SYDVKM. The CDR3 totals 13 residues. A note on this clone: Its antigen is unknown.

Use of 60 Vbeta and 13 Jbeta primers characterized the PCR. Libraries were prepared by immunoSEQ multiplex PCR; TCRdb keeps only in-frame clonotypes and omits some of them. The table lists about 61,000 clones, around 89% of them singletons. This TCR was recovered from a man aged 30-40 years in good health and CMV-seropositive. The chain combines TRBV28 with TRBJ1-1; tentative D call: TRBD1 (5 bases). The sample taken for sequencing was PBMCs. The CDR3 nucleotides are TGTGCCAGCAGTTTAACAGGTAGTCATGAAGCTTTCTTT. This sequence encodes CASSLTGSHEAFF.